The sequence of this TCR beta chain was determined in a study of PD-L1 blockade in urothelial cancer (dated by TCRdb to about 2017). For context, the study as a whole: All patients started therapy around 2014 and received atezolizumab 1,200 mg intravenously every 3 weeks. About 90% of the roughly 29 patients were identified as males with urothelial cancer of bladder origin, and a prior smoking history was reported by 18 of 29 patients. Patients had an ECOG performance status of 0 or 1 and had received between 0 and 3 prior chemotherapy regimens. Blood samples were analyzed at 3 weeks after treatment start (second dose) and at 6 weeks after treatment start. Blood samples yielded a median of roughly 150,000 T cells and more than 80,000 unique TCRs, with median clonality roughly 0.085. An exploratory multi-omic analysis was conducted of the somatic, immune and clinical correlates of response to PD-L1 blockade with atezolizumab in urothelial cancer. Pretreatment tumor samples and matched peripheral blood, collected serially before and after atezolizumab treatment, underwent TCR sequencing. Durable clinical benefit meant progression-free survival longer than 6 months, and TCR features were also tested against progression-free and overall survival. In the same patients, whole exome sequencing and RNA sequencing of pretreatment tumors were performed in addition to TCR sequencing. Durable clinical benefit was achieved by nine patients but not by the remaining 20. Pretreatment blood TCR-seq was available for 30 or so patients, at least one posttreatment blood collection was obtained for around 25 patients, and tumor TCR-seq was available for around 25 patients.

What the time point label conveys for this sample: pretreatment peripheral blood. A total of roughly 30 patients with locally advanced or metastatic urothelial carcinoma, treated at Memorial Sloan Kettering on a trial protocol, made up the cohort. Peripheral blood mononuclear cells were collected pretreatment and during treatment, with between 1 and 8 total time points per patient. The Qiagen DNeasy Blood extraction kit was used to purify genomic DNA from total PBMCs and from tumor samples. PBMCs were collected pretreatment and during treatment and were isolated and stored as previously described. To estimate absolute template abundance from read counts, synthetic TCR analog templates were spiked into each PCR. The immunoSEQ assay used bias-controlled V and J gene primers to amplify TCRbeta CDR3 regions from genomic DNA. Sequencing of rearranged TCRbeta segments was done at approximately 20X coverage. Under the source paper's analysis protocol: Sequencing errors were corrected by clustering and CDR3s were annotated against IMGT to assign V, D and J genes. Downstream analyses used only productive TCRbeta rearrangements and left out out-of-frame or stop-codon sequences. Clonality was calculated as one minus the Shannon entropy normalized by the log of the number of unique productive sequences. Fisher's exact test with Benjamini-Hochberg correction, using a cutoff of adjusted p below 0.01, was how clones that differed between time points or between blood and tumor were identified. Drawn from immuneACCESS, this table holds only the in-frame rearrangements with V and J called that TCRdb kept. Clones are partly lost; checked studies trace under half to an unresolved V gene and leave the rest unexplained. That table supplies the V and J calls and clone size; D and trimming were determined from the DNA. Here the sample has about 56,000 clones; about 85% occur a single time. Less than 20% of the sample is taken by the ten largest.

About this clone: Which antigen it targets is not known. Per-base quality was not reported, and no clone a single base away is much larger than it.

Study-level results and caveats: Because of the small sample size (n of about 29) and the many exploratory analyses performed, the results are intended to be regarded as hypothesis-generating. A pretreatment peripheral blood TCR clonality below the median was linked to improved progression-free and overall survival. Among patients with durable benefit, tumor-associated TCR clones showed greater expansion in peripheral blood 3 weeks after treatment started (n of about 20, p = 0.022).

From cysteine to phenylalanine, the CDR3 is 15 amino acids long. Only the CDR3 DNA stays, 45 bases, in frame from base 1. Unmatched junction bases come to 5, with V trimmed by 3 bases and J by 2 bases. For CDR1 and CDR2, the germline V gene lists MNHNS and SASEGT. The clonotype was recovered from a man aged 65-85 years with urothelial cancer. This sequence uses TRBV6-1 and TRBJ2-5; TRBD2 agrees with 8 junctional bases. The sample was PBMCs, taken around atezolizumab (anti-PD-L1) treatment. The CDR3 here reads CASSDTLAAQETQYF. The sequenced DNA: TGTGCCAGCAGTGACACACTAGCGGCTCAAGAGACCCAGTACTTC.